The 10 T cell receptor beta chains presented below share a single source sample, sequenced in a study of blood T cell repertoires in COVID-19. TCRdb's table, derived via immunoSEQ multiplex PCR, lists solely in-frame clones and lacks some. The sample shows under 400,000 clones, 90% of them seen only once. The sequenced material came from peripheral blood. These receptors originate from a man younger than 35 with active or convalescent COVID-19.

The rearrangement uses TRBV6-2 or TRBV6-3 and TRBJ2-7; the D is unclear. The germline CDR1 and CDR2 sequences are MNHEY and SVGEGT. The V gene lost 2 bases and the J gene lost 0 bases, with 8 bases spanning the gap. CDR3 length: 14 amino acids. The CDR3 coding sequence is TGTGCCAGCAGTTACCAAGCGTTCTCCTACGAGCAGTACTTC. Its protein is CASSYQAFSYEQYF.

This CDR3 reads CASSLSGGAVYEQYF. Here the CDR3 DNA reads TGTGCCAGCAGTTTATCGGGGGGGGCAGTCTACGAGCAGTACTTC. The rearrangement links TRBV27 to TRBJ2-7, with D tentatively TRBD2 (7 bases). Germline V gene sequence: CDR1 MNHEY, CDR2 SMNVEV (reference sequence). The ends were cut back, 0 bases at V and 3 bases at J, with 12 bases in the middle. This CDR3 comprises 15 residues.

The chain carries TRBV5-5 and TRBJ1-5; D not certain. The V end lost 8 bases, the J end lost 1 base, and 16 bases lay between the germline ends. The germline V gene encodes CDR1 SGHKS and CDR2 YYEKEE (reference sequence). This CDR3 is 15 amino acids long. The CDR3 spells CASDVGILSNQPQHF. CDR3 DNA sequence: TGTGCCAGTGACGTGGGCATTTTGAGCAATCAGCCCCAGCATTTT. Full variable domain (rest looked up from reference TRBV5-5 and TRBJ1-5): DAGVTQSPTHLIKTRGQQVTLRCSPISGHKSVSWYQQVLGQGPQFIFQYYEKEERGRGNFPDRFSARQFPNYSSELNVNALLLGDSALYLCASDVGILSNQPQHFGDGTRLSIL.

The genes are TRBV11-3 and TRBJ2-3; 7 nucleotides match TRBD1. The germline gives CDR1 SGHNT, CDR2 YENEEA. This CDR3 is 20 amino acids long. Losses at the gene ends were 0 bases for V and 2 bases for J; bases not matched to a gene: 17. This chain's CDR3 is CASSLELGRGMARHTDTQYF. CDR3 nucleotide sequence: TGTGCCAGCAGCTTAGAGTTGGGCAGGGGGATGGCTAGGCACACAGATACGCAGTATTTT.

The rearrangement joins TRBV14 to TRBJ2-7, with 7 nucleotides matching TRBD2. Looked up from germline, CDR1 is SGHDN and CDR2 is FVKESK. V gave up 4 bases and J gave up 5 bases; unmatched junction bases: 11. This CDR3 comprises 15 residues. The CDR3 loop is CASSPQGGGYNEQYF. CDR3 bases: TGTGCCAGCAGCCCTCAGGGCGGGGGATACAACGAGCAGTACTTC.

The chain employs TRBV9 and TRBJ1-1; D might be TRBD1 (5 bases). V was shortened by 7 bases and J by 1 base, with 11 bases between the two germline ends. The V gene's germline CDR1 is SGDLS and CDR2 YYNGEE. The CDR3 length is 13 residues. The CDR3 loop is CASGLRGNTEAFF. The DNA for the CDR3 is TGTGCCAGCGGTCTTAGGGGGAACACTGAAGCTTTCTTT.

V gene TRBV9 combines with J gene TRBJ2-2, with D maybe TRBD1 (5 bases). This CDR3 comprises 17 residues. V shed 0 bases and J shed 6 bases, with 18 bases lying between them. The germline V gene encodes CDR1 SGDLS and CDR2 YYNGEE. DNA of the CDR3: TGTGCCAGCAGCGTAGCAGACAGACCTTGGGTGTCCGGGGAGCTGTTTTTT. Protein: CASSVADRPWVSGELFF. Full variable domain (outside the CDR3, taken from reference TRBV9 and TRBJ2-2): DSGVTQTPKHLITATGQRVTLRCSPRSGDLSVYWYQQSLDQGLQFLIQYYNGEERAKGNILERFSAQQFPDLHSELNLSSLELGDSALYFCASSVADRPWVSGELFFGEGSRLTVL.

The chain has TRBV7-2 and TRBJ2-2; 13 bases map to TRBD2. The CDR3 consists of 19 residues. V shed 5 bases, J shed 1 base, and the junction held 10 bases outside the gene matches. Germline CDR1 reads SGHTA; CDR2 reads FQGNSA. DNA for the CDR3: TGTGCCAGCAGCCCCCGGACTAGCGGGAGCCCGTTGAACACCGGGGAGCTGTTTTTT. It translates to CASSPRTSGSPLNTGELFF.

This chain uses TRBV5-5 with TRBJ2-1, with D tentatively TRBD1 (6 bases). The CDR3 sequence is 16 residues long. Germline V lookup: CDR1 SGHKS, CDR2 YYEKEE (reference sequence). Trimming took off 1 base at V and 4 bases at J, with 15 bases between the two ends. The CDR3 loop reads CASSLIGSGVYNEQFF. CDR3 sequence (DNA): TGTGCCAGCAGCTTGATCGGTTCAGGGGTTTACAATGAGCAGTTCTTC.

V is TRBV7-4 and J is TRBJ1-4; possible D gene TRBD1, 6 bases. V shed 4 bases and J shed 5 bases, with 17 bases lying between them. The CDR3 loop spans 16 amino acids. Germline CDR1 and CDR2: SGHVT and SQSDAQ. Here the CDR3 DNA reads TGTGCCAGCAGCTGGATAAGACAGGTGGTGAATGAAAAACTGTTTTTT. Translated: CASSWIRQVVNEKLFF.